This T cell receptor beta chain is from a study of blood T cell repertoires in COVID-19. Data came from immunoSEQ multiplex PCR; TCRdb stores just in-frame clones and leaves some out. The repertoire holds some 93,000 clones, approximately 86% seen once, with roughly 20% in the top ten. The CDR3 length is 13 residues. Trimming left V 6 bases short and J 7 bases short, with 12 bases between. The TCR comes from an elderly woman with acute or convalescent COVID-19. Sequencing used peripheral blood. This sequence joins TRBV12-3 or TRBV12-4 and TRBJ1-4, with D unclear. The CDR3 sequence: CASRLGLLEKLFF. The CDR3 nucleotides read TGTGCCAGCAGACTCGGACTTCTTGAAAAACTGTTTTTT.